Sequencing of this T cell receptor (beta chain) was carried out in a study of blood T cell repertoires in COVID-19. Study at large: Samples of COVID-19 (acute and convalescent) were obtained from the United States, Italy and Spain. PBMCs, B-cell-depleted T cells, or T cells were the source of the cDNA or gDNA that made up the material.

Original data processing: Reference gene primer amplification gave estimated nucleated cell counts. Assay: immunoSEQ multiplex PCR; the TCRdb copy retains only in-frame clones and omits some. V, J and clone size reflect that table, while D and trimming were determined from the DNA. The sample lists more than 85,000 clones, 87% seen once, with approximately 4.8% in the top ten. This clone was seen a few times. Germline V gene sequence: CDR1 SEHNR, CDR2 FQNEAQ (reference sequence). The length of the CDR3 is 12 residues. V was trimmed by 4 bases and J by 7 bases, leaving 5 bases between them. This chain connects TRBV7-9 to TRBJ1-6; no clear D gene. The material sequenced was peripheral blood. This receptor was identified in a human donor in a cohort sampled during active COVID-19. In DNA form, the CDR3 reads TGTGCCAGCAGCTCGGGGAATTCACCCCTCCACTTT. It is translated as CASSSGNSPLHF.